A single sample is the source of the 13 T cell receptor beta chains below, sequenced in a study of T-cell memory formation after mild COVID-19. TCRdb called the 5' RACE reads again in MiXCR, with one record for every CDR3 protein. The sample lists 450,000 to 700,000 distinct CDR3 sequences; about 20% were seen once. The sequenced sample consisted of PBMCs or a T cell subset sorted from them (not recorded which). Source of these receptors: an adult woman who had mild COVID-19 (a few samples of this study predate the infection). Cell type and time point are not known.

This rearrangement joins TRBV6-2 or TRBV6-3 to TRBJ2-7; D is unclear. Germline V gene sequence: CDR1 MNHEY, CDR2 SVGEGT. With 7 bases removed from V and 5 bases from J, the gap between germline ends came to 9 bases. The CDR3 has 11 residues. CDR3 sequence (DNA): TGTGCCAGCACTCCCGCCAACGAGCAGTACTTC. It encodes CASTPANEQYF.

The chain is built from TRBV12-3 or TRBV12-4 and TRBJ1-1, with D unclear. The CDR3 has 13 amino acids. Trimming took 5 bases from V and 5 from J, leaving 12 bases between them. Here the CDR3 reads CASSVSRRTEAFF. Written as DNA, the CDR3 is TGTGCCAGCAGTGTATCGCGGCGGACTGAAGCTTTCTTT.

The chain combines TRBV7-9 with TRBJ2-5; 8 bases fit TRBD2. The CDR3 is 15 amino acids. The J segment lost 2 bases and the V segment lost 5 bases, leaving 7 bases of the junction unmatched. Looked up from germline, CDR1 is SEHNR and CDR2 is FQNEAQ (reference sequence). CDR3 region: CASSVGLELQETQYF. The CDR3 nucleotides are TGTGCCAGCAGCGTGGGACTAGAATTACAAGAGACCCAGTACTTC.

In its sample, this clonotype was seen a few times. J is TRBJ2-7 and V is TRBV7-6; 9 positions agree with TRBD2. The J segment lost 3 bases and the V segment lost 1 base, leaving 4 bases of the junction unmatched. Germline CDR1 and CDR2: SGHVS and FNYEAQ. This CDR3 spans 15 amino acids. Here the CDR3 reads CASSLVLAGFYEQYF. The CDR3 coding sequence is TGTGCCAGCAGCTTAGTGCTAGCGGGGTTCTACGAGCAGTACTTC.

This clonotype was observed a few times. The chain recombines TRBV12-3 or TRBV12-4 with TRBJ2-7, with 9 bases that match TRBD2. This CDR3 region has 15 residues. Trimming removed 6 bases from V and 4 bases from J; junction bases left unmatched: 10. The DNA for the CDR3 is TGTGCCAGCAGCCCGGGACTAGCAGTAGGTTACGAGCAGTACTTC. It translates to CASSPGLAVGYEQYF.

This clonotype showed up just a few times. The rearrangement uses TRBV4-2 and TRBJ2-1, with 9 bases fitting TRBD2. This CDR3 has 17 amino acids. V trimming: 0 bases; J trimming: 2 bases; junction bases outside the gene matches: 5. Germline CDR1 is LGHNA and CDR2 is YNFKEQ. Here the CDR3 reads CASSQDPLAGPYNEQFF. As DNA, the CDR3 is TGTGCCAGCAGCCAAGATCCTCTAGCGGGACCCTACAATGAGCAGTTCTTC.

The CDR3 region has the DNA TGTGCCAGCTCAAGGATGTACGAGCAGTACTTC. Amino acid sequence: CASSRMYEQYF. This chain links TRBV25-1 with TRBJ2-7, with D uncertain. The germline V gene has CDR1 MGHDK and CDR2 SYGVNS. The CDR3 spans 11 residues. Trimming left V 8 bases short and J 4 bases short, with 9 bases between.

Only a few counts were recorded for this clonotype. The chain joins TRBV3-1 to TRBJ2-3; TRBD2 matches 10 bases. The CDR3 extends over 15 amino acids. Per the germline V gene, CDR1 is LGHDT and CDR2 is YNNKEL (reference sequence). V was pared by 0 bases and J by 8 bases, with 5 bases of the junction left unmatched. For the CDR3, the DNA is TGTGCCAGCAGCCAAGATGCTAGCGGGAGCGGTACGCAGTATTTT. Encoded protein: CASSQDASGSGTQYF.

The rearrangement links TRBV28 to TRBJ2-1; 9 bases match TRBD2. The germline V gene encodes CDR1 MDHEN and CDR2 SYDVKM. CDR3 length: 14 residues. Germline trimming cut 5 bases from V and 4 bases from J; bases unmatched to any gene: 3. Written as DNA, the CDR3 is TGTGCCAGCAGTAAAAGCGGGAGGTACAATGAGCAGTTCTTC. Protein product: CASSKSGRYNEQFF.

The chain carries TRBV24-1 and TRBJ1-1; unclear D gene. The V end was cut by 8 bases, the J end by 2 bases, with 14 bases between. The germline V gene has CDR1 KGHDR and CDR2 SFDVKD. This CDR3 has 14 amino acids. This CDR3 reads CATNKDGTNTEAFF. The CDR3 bases are TGTGCCACCAATAAGGACGGAACTAACACTGAAGCTTTCTTT.

The table lists this clonotype with a few counts. The V gene is TRBV19, the J gene TRBJ2-6; D tentatively fits TRBD1 or TRBD2 (5 bases each). The CDR3 extends over 15 amino acids. The germline V gene encodes CDR1 LNHDA and CDR2 SQIVND (reference sequence). Trimming removed 2 bases from V and 2 bases from J, with 7 bases in between. CDR3 residues: CASSIWGTGANVLTF. DNA of the CDR3: TGTGCCAGTAGTATATGGGGGACTGGGGCCAACGTCCTGACTTTC.

This clonotype showed up just a few times. The genes are TRBV18 and TRBJ2-7; TRBD2 matches at 9 bases. This CDR3 is built from 14 residues. CDR1 and CDR2 (germline): KGHSH, LQKENI. The J segment lost 7 bases and the V segment lost 8 bases, leaving 12 bases of the junction unmatched. CDR3 amino acids: CASADIAGAREQYF. The CDR3 coding sequence is TGTGCCAGCGCTGATATAGCGGGGGCCCGGGAGCAGTACTTC.

This clonotype was detected many times. V usage is TRBV29-1 and J usage is TRBJ2-1, with TRBD2 matching 11 bases. CDR1 is SQVTM, CDR2 ANQGSEA, per germline. The CDR3 runs 14 residues. Unmatched junction bases numbered 5, after V lost 6 bases and J lost 4 bases. CDR3 sequence (DNA): TGCAGCGTCACCCCTAGCGGGGGGTACAATGAGCAGTTCTTC. Encoded protein: CSVTPSGGYNEQFF.